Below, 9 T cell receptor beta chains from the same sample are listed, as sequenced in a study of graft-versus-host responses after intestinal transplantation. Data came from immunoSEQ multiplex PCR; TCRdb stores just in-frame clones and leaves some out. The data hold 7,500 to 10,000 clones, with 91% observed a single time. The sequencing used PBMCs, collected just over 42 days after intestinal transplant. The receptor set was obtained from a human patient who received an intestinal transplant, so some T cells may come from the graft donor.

The CDR3 sequence is CASSLEGDTEAFF. The DNA of the CDR3 is TGTGCCAGCAGCTTAGAGGGAGACACTGAAGCTTTCTTT. The V gene is TRBV7-3, the J gene TRBJ1-1; D uncertain. Germline-derived CDR1 and CDR2 are SGHTA and FQGTGA. The V end lost 2 bases, the J end lost 3 bases, and 7 bases lay between the germline ends. The CDR3 is 13 amino acids.

CDR3 bases: TGCGCCAGCAGCTCCCTAGCGGGCGGGAACTCCTACGAGCAGTACTTC. This codes for CASSSLAGGNSYEQYF. The rearrangement joins TRBV5-1 to TRBJ2-7; TRBD2 matches 8 bases. The CDR3 sequence is 16 residues long. Germline-derived CDR1 and CDR2 are SGHRS and YFSETQ. The trim removed 3 bases at V and 0 bases at J, leaving 8 bases unmatched.

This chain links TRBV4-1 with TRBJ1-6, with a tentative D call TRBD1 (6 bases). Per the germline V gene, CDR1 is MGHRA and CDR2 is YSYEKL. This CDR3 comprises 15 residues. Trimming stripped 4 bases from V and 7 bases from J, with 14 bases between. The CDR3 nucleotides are TGCGCCAGCAGCCGTCCGGGGGGCAAAAATTCACCCCTCCACTTT. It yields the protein CASSRPGGKNSPLHF.

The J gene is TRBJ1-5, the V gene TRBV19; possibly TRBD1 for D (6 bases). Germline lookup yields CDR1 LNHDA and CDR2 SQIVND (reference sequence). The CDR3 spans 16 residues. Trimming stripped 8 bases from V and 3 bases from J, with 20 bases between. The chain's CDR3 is CASVETAGHINQPQHF. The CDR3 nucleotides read TGTGCCAGTGTAGAAACGGCGGGACATATCAATCAGCCCCAGCATTTT.

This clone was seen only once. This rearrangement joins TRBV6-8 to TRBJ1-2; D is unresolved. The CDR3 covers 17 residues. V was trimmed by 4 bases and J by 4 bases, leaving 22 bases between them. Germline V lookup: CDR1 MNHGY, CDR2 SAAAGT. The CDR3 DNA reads TGTGCCAGCAGTTTCGCTTTACGCTCTTGTAAGACCTATGGCTACACCTTC. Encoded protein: CASSFALRSCKTYGYTF.

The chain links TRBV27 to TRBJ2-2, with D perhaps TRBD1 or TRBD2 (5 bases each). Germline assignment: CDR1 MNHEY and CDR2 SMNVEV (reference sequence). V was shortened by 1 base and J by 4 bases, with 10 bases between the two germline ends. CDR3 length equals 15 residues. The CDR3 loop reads CASSLLGPSTGELFF. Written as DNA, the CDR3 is TGTGCCAGCAGTTTATTGGGACCAAGCACCGGGGAGCTGTTTTTT.

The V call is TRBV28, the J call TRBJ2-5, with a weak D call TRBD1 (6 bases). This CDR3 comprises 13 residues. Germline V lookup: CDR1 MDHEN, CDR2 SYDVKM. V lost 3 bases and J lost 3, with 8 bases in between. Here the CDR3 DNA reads TGTGCCAGCAGTTTCACAGGGAAAGAGACCCAGTACTTC. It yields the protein CASSFTGKETQYF.

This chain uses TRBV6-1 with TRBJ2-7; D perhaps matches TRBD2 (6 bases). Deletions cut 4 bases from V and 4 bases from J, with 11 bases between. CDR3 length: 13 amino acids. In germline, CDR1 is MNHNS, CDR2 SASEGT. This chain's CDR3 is CASSGVAAYEQYF. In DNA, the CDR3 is TGTGCCAGCAGTGGGGTAGCGGCTTACGAGCAGTACTTC.

The CDR3 bases are TGTGCCACCAGCAGAGATACGGCATCCTCAGATACGCAGTATTTT. This translates into CATSRDTASSDTQYF. The chain has TRBV15 and TRBJ2-3; no clear D. This CDR3 is built from 15 residues. Trimming left V 0 bases short and J 4 bases short, with 11 bases between. The germline gives CDR1 LNHNV, CDR2 YYDKDF (reference sequence).